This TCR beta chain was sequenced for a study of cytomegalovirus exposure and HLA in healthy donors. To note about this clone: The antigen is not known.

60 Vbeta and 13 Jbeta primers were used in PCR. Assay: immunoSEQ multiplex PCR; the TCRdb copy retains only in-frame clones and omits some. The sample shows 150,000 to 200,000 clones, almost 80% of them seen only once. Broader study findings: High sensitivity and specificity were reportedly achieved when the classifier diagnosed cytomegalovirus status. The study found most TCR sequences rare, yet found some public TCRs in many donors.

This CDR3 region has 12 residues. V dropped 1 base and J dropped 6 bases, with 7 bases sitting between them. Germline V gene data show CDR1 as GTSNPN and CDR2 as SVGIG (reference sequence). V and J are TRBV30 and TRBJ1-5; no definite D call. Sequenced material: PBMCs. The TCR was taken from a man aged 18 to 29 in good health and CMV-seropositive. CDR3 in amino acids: CAWSERSQPQHF. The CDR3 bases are TGTGCCTGGAGTGAGAGGTCTCAGCCCCAGCATTTT.